This TCR beta chain was sequenced in a study of blood T cells in healthy people across ages. Healthy individuals of Caucasian origin from Russia, aged roughly 6 to 100, served as donors. The CDR3 length is 15 residues. CDR1 MDHEN and CDR2 SYDVKM come from the germline V gene. The second PCR ran roughly 6 to 11 cycles with a sample-barcoded 5' primer and J-beta primers. Unique molecular identifiers of 12 random nucleotides labeled each cDNA. TCRdb called the 5' RACE reads again in MiXCR, with one record for every CDR3 protein. The sample carries about 800,000 distinct CDR3 sequences, just under 25% recorded once. These same data were also listed under a study on T cells of mothers and their children. According to that study: M1S, a second-PCR primer, added sample barcodes and 2-4 random nucleotides. The yield was over 9.5 million TCR beta CDR3 reads from each mother and a few million from each child.

The sample taken for sequencing was blood. This clonotype originated in a boy between 10 and 17 years old in good health. The rearrangement links TRBV28 to TRBJ2-5; a possible D gene is TRBD1 (6 bases). The end of the DNA aligns better with TRBJ2-1, so the J call may be wrong. CDR3 in DNA: TGTGCCAGCAGTTTCCTGGGTATACAGGGAGATGAGCAGTTCTTC. This gives the protein CASSFLGIQGDEQFF.